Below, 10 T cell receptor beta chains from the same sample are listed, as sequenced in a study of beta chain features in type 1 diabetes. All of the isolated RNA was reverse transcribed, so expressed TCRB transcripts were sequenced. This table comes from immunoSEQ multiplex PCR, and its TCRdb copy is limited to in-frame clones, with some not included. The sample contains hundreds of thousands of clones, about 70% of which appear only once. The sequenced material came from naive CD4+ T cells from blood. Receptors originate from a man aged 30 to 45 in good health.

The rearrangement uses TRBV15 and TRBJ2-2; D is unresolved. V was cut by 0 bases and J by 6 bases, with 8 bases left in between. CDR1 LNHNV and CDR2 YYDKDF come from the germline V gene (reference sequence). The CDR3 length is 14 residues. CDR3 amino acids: CATSRDDGSGELFF. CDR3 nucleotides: TGTGCCACCAGCAGAGATGACGGGTCCGGGGAGCTGTTTTTT.

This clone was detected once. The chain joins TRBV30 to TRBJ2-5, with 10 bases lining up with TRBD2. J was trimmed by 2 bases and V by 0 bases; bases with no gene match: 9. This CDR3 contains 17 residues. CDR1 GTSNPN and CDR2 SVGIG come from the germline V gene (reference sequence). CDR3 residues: CAWSVTGLAAGQETQYF. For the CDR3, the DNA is TGTGCCTGGAGTGTTACCGGACTAGCGGCGGGACAAGAGACCCAGTACTTC. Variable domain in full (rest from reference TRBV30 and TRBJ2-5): SQTIHQWPATLVQPVGSPLSLECTVEGTSNPNLYWYRQAAGRGLQLLFYSVGIGQISSEVPQNLSASRPQDRQFILSSKKLLLSDSGFYLCAWSVTGLAAGQETQYFGPGTRLLVL.

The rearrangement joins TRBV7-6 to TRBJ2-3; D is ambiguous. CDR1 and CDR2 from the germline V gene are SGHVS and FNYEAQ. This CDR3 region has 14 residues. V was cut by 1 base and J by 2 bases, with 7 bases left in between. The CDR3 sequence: CASSLGVITDTQYF. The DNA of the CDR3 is TGTGCCAGCAGCTTAGGAGTGATCACAGATACGCAGTATTTT.

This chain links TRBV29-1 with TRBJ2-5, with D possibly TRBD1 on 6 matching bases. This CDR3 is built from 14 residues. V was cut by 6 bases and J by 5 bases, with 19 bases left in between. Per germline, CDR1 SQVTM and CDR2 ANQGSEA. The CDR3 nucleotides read TGCAGCGTCCGAGCTACAGGGAGTACTGAGACCCAGTACTTC. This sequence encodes CSVRATGSTETQYF.

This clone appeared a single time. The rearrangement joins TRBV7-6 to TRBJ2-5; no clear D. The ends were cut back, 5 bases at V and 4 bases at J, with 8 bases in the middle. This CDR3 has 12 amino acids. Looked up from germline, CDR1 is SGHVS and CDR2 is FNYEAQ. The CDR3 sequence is CASSRTGETQYF. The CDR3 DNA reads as TGTGCCAGCAGCCGCACGGGAGAGACCCAGTACTTC.

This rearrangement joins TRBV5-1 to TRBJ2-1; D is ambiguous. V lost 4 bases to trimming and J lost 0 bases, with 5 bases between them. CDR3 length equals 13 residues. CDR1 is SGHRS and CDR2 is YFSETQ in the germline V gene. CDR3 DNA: TGCGCCAGCAGCCCAGCCTCCTACAATGAGCAGTTCTTC. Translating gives CASSPASYNEQFF.

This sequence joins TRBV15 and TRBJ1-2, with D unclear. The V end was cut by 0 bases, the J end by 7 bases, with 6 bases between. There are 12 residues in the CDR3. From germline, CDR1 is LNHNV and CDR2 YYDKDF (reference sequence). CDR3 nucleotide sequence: TGTGCCACCAGCAGAGAGGTCGGTGGCTACACCTTC. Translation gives CATSREVGGYTF.

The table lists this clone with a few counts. The CDR3 DNA reads as TGTGCCATCAGTGAGTCGACGGGACTAGCAGATACGCAGTATTTT. It translates to CAISESTGLADTQYF. The chain uses TRBV10-3 and TRBJ2-3; 8 bases align to TRBD2. Looked up from germline, CDR1 is ENHRY and CDR2 is SYGVKD. CDR3 size: 15 residues. V shed 0 bases, J shed 4 bases, and the junction held 3 bases outside the gene matches.

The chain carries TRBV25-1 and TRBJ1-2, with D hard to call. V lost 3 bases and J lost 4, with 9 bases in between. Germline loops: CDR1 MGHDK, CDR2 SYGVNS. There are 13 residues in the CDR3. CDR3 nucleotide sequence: TGTGCCAGCAGTGATAGGGAGATCTATGGCTACACCTTC. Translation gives CASSDREIYGYTF.

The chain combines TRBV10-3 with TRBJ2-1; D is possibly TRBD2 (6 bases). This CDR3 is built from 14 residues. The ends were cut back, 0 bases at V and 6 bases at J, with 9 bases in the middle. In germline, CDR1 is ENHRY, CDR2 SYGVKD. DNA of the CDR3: TGTGCCATCAGTGAGTCGCGGGAACCCAATGAGCAGTTCTTC. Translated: CAISESREPNEQFF.